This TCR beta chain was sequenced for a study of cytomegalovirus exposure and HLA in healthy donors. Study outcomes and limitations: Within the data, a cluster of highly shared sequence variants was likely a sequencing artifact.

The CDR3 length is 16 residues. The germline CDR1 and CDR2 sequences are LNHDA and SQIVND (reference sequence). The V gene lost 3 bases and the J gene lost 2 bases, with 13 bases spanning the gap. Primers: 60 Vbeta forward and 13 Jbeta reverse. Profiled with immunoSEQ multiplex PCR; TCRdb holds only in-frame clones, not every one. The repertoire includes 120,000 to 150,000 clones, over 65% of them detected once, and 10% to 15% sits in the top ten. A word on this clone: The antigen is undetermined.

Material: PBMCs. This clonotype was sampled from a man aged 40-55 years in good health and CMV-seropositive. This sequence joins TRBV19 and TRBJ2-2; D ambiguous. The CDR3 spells CASSIFLPGNTGELFF. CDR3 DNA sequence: TGTGCCAGTAGTATTTTTCTTCCAGGCAACACCGGGGAGCTGTTTTTT. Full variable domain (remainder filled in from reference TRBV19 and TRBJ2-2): DGGITQSPKYLFRKEGQNVTLSCEQNLNHDAMYWYRQDPGQGLRLIYYSQIVNDFQKGDIAEGYSVSREKKESFPLTVTSAQKNPTAFYLCASSIFLPGNTGELFFGEGSRLTVL.